This entry describes one TCR beta chain. Antigen unknown. This sample was included in a study of CD8 T cells in ankylosing spondylitis. The CDR3 length is 13 residues. J was trimmed by 15 bases and V by 4 bases; bases with no gene match: 9. Germline loops: CDR1 SEHNR, CDR2 FQNEAQ (reference sequence). Findings of the study overall: Past studies reported some motif variants in reactive arthritis synovial fluid and blood. In ankylosing spondylitis patients, matched synovial fluid reportedly showed significant enrichment of disease-linked clones. Seemingly distinctive of ankylosing spondylitis blood was a TCR beta motif formed by eight highly homologous variants.

5'-RACE, quantitative and with molecular barcodes, yielded the TCR beta libraries. TCRdb independently ran MiXCR on the 5' RACE reads; one entry per CDR3 protein. This table holds about 340,000 distinct CDR3 sequences, less than 10% found once. The sequenced sample was blood, either unsorted or a sorted T cell fraction (not recorded which). V usage is TRBV7-9 and J usage is TRBJ2-1, with TRBD1 identical over 10 bases. The TCR comes from a male donor with ankylosing spondylitis. The DNA of the CDR3 is TGTGCCAGCAGCTCCGGCGGGGACAGGGGTTCGTTCTTC. Its translation is CASSSGGDRGSFF.